This entry describes one T cell receptor (beta chain). The CDR3 is made up of 16 amino acids. Trimming removed 4 bases from V and 7 bases from J; junction bases left unmatched: 9. Germline CDR1 and CDR2: SNHLY and FYNNEI. Sequenced by immunoSEQ multiplex PCR; TCRdb stores in-frame clones only, minus some. The profile shows around 86,000 clones, about nine tenths of them singletons. The sample originates from a study of blood T cell repertoires in COVID-19. Sample: peripheral blood. This chain connects TRBV2 to TRBJ1-6; 8 positions match TRBD1. This sequence was found in a woman older than 75 with acute or convalescent COVID-19. Here the CDR3 DNA reads TGTGCCAGCAGTGGACCCCGGGACAGGTTCAATTCACCCCTCCACTTT. It encodes CASSGPRDRFNSPLHF.